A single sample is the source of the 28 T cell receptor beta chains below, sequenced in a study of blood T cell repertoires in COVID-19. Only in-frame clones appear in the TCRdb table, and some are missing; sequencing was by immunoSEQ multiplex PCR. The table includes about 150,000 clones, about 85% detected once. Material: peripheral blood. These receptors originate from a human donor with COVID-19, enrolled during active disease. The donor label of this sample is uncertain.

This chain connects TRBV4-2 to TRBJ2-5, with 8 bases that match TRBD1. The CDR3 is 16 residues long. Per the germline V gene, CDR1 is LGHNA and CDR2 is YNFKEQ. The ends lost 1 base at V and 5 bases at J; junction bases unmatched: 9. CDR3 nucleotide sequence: TGTGCCAGCAGCCAAGGTAAGGGCAGGGGGCAGGAGACCCAGTACTTC. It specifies CASSQGKGRGQETQYF.

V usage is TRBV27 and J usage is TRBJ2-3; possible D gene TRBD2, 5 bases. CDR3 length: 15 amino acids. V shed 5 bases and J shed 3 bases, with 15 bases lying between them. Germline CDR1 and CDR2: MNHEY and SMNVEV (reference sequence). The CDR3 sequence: CASSRLGWETDTQYF. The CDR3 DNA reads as TGTGCCAGCAGTCGCCTAGGGTGGGAGACAGATACGCAGTATTTT.

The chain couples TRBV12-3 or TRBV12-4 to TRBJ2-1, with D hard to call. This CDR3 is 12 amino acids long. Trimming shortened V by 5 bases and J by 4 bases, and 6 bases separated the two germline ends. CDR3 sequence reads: CASSPGYNEQFF. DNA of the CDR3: TGTGCCAGCAGTCCGGGTTACAATGAGCAGTTCTTC.

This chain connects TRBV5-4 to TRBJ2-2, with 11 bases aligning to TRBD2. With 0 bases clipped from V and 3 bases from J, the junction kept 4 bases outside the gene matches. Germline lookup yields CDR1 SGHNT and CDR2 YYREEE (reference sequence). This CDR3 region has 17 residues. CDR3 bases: TGTGCCAGCAGCTTGGGACTAGCGGGGACTTACACCGGGGAGCTGTTTTTT. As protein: CASSLGLAGTYTGELFF.

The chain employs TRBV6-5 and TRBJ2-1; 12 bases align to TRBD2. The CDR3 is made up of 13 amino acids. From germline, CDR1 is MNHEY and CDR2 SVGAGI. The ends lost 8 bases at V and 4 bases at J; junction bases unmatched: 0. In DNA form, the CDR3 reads TGTGCCAGCGGGACTAGCGGGTACAATGAGCAGTTCTTC. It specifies CASGTSGYNEQFF.

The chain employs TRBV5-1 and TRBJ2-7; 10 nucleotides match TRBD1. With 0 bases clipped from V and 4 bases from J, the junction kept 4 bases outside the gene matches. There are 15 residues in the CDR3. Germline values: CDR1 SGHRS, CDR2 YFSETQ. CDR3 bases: TGCGCCAGCAGCTTGGAAGGACAGGGGGGTTACGAGCAGTACTTC. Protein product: CASSLEGQGGYEQYF. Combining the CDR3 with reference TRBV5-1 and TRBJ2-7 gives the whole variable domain KAGVTQTPRYLIKTRGQQVTLSCSPISGHRSVSWYQQTPGQGLQFLFEYFSETQRNKGNFPGRFSGRQFSNSRSEMNVSTLELGDSALYLCASSLEGQGGYEQYFGPGTRLTVT.

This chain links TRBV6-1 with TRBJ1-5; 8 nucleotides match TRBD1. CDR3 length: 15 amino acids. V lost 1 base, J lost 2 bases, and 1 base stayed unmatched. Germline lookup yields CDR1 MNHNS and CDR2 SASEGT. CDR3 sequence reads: CASSEGGQGNQPQHF. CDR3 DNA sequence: TGTGCCAGCAGTGAAGGGGGACAGGGCAATCAGCCCCAGCATTTT.

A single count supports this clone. DNA for the CDR3: TGTGCCAGCAGCCAAGCCCTCCAAGAGACCCAGTACTTC. Translated: CASSQALQETQYF. The genes are TRBV14 and TRBJ2-5; no clear D. This CDR3 region has 13 residues. Germline V gives CDR1 SGHDN, CDR2 FVKESK. Trimming removed 1 base from V and 1 base from J, with 4 bases in between.

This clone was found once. CDR3 coding DNA: TGTGCCAGCAGTCTGAACTATGGCTACACCTTC. Protein: CASSLNYGYTF. The chain joins TRBV12-3 or TRBV12-4 to TRBJ1-2; no firm D call. Trimming stripped 5 bases from V and 2 bases from J, with 3 bases between. This CDR3 contains 11 residues.

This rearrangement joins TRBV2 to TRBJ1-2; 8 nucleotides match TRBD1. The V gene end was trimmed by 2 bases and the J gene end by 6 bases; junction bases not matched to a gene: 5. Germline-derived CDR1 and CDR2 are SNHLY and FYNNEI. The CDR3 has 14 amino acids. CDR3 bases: TGTGCCAGCAGTGAACAGGGGGCGCGACATGGCTACACCTTC. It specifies CASSEQGARHGYTF.

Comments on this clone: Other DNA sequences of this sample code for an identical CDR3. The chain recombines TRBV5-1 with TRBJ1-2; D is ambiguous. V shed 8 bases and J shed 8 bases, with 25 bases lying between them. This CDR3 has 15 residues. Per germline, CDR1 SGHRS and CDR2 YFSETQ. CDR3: CASRAGGRSAEGYTF. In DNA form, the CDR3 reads TGCGCCAGTAGGGCGGGTGGGAGATCCGCGGAAGGCTACACCTTC.

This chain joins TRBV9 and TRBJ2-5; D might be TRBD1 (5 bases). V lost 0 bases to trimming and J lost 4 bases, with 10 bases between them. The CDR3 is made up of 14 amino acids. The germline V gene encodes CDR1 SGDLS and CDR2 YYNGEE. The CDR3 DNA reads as TGTGCCAGCAGCGTAGTCGGTAGGGGAGAGACCCAGTACTTC. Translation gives CASSVVGRGETQYF. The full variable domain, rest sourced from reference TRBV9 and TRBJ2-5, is DSGVTQTPKHLITATGQRVTLRCSPRSGDLSVYWYQQSLDQGLQFLIQYYNGEERAKGNILERFSAQQFPDLHSELNLSSLELGDSALYFCASSVVGRGETQYFGPGTRLLVL.

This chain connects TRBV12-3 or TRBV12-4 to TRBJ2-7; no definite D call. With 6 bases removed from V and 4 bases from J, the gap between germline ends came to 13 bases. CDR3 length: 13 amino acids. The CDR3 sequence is CASSRARFYEQYF. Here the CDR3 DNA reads TGTGCCAGCAGCCGTGCCCGGTTTTACGAGCAGTACTTC.

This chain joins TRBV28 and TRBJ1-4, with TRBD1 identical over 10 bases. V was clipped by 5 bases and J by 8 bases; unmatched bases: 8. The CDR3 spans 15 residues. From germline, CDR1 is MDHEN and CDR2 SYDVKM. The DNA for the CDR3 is TGTGCCAGCAGTCCCCCGACAGGGGGCGCCGAAAAACTGTTTTTT. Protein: CASSPPTGGAEKLFF. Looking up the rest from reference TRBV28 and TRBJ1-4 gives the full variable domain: DVKVTQSSRYLVKRTGEKVFLECVQDMDHENMFWYRQDPGLGLRLIYFSYDVKMKEKGDIPEGYSVSREKKERFSLILESASTNQTSMYLCASSPPTGGAEKLFFGSGTQLSVL.

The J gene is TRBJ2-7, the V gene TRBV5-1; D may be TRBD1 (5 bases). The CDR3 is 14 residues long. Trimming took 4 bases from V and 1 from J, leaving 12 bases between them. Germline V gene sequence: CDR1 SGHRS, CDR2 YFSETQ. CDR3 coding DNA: TGCGCCAGCAGCAAAAACACAGGTTCCTACGAGCAGTACTTC. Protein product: CASSKNTGSYEQYF.

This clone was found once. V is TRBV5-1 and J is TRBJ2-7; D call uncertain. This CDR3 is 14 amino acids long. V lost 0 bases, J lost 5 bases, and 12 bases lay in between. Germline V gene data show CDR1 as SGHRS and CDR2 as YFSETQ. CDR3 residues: CASSLGLSEDEQYF. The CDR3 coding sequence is TGCGCCAGCAGCTTGGGCCTCAGTGAGGACGAGCAGTACTTC.

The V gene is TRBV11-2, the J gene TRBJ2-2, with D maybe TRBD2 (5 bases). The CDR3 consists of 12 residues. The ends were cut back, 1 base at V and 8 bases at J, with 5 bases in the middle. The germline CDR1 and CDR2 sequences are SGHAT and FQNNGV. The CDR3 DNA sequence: TGTGCCAGCAGCTTAGCGGGGGGGGAGCTGTTTTTT. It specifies CASSLAGGELFF. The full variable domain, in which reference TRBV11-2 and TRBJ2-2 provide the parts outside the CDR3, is EAGVAQSPRYKIIEKRQSVAFWCNPISGHATLYWYQQILGQGPKLLIQFQNNGVVDDSQLPKDRFSAERLKGVDSTLKIQPAKLEDSAVYLCASSLAGGELFFGEGSRLTVL.

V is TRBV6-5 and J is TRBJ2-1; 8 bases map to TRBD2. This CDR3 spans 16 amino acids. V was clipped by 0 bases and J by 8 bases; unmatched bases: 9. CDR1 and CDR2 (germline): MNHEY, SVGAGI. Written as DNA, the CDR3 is TGTGCCAGCAGTTACTCGGGACTAGGAGGGAATTATGAGCAGTTCTTC. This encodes CASSYSGLGGNYEQFF.

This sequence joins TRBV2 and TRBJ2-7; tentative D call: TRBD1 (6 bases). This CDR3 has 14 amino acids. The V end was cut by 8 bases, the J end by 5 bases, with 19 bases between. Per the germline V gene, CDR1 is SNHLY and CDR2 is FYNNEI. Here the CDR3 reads CASRRADGGNEQYF. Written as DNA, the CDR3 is TGTGCCAGCCGGCGAGCAGATGGGGGCAACGAGCAGTACTTC.

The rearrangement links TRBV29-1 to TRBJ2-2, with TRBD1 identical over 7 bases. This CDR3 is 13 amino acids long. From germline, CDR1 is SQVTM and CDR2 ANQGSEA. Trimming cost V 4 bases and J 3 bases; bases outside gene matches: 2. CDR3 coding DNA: TGCAGCGTTGCGACAGGGTACACCGGGGAGCTGTTTTTT. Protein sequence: CSVATGYTGELFF.

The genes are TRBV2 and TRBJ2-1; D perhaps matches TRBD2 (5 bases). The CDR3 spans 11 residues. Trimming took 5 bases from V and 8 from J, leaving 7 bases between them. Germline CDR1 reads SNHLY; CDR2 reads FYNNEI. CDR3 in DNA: TGTGCCAGCAGTTACGGGGATGAGCAGTTCTTC. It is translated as CASSYGDEQFF.

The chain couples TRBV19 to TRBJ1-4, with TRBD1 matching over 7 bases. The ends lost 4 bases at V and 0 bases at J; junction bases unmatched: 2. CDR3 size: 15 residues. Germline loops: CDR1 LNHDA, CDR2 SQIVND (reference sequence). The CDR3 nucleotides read TGTGCCAGTAGTAAGACAGGGCCAACTAATGAAAAACTGTTTTTT. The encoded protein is CASSKTGPTNEKLFF.

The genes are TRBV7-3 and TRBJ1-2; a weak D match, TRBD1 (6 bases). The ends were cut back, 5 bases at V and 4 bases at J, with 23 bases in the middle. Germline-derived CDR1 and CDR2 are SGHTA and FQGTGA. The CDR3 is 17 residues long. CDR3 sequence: CASSPSLRDGDIYGYTF. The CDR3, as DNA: TGTGCCAGCAGCCCAAGCCTCCGGGACGGGGACATCTATGGCTACACCTTC.

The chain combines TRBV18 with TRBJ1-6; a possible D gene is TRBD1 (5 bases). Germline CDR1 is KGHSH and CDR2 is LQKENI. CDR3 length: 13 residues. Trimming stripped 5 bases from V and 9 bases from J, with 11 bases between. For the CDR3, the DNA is TGTGCCAGCTCAAGGGGAGGCACTTCACCCCTCCACTTT. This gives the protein CASSRGGTSPLHF.

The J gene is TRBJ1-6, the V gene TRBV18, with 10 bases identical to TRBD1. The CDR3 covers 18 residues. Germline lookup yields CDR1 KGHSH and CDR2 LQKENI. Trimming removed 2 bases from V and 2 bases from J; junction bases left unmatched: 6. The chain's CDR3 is CASSPRGQGKPYNSPLHF. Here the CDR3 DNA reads TGTGCCAGCTCACCAAGGGGACAGGGGAAGCCCTATAATTCACCCCTCCACTTT.

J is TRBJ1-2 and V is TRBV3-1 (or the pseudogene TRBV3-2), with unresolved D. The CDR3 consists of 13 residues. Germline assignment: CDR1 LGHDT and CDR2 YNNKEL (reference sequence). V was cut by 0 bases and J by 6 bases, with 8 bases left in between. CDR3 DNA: TGTGCCAGCAGCCAAGATCGTCCTAATGGCTACACCTTC. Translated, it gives CASSQDRPNGYTF.

The CDR3 bases are TGTGCCAGCAGACTAGGGGGGGCAGATACGCAGTATTTT. Its protein is CASRLGGADTQYF. The rearrangement links TRBV11-2 to TRBJ2-3; a possible D gene is TRBD2 (7 bases). The CDR3 has 13 residues. CDR1 and CDR2 (germline): SGHAT, FQNNGV. V was trimmed by 6 bases and J by 4 bases, leaving 11 bases between them. Full variable domain (missing parts from reference TRBV11-2 and TRBJ2-3): EAGVAQSPRYKIIEKRQSVAFWCNPISGHATLYWYQQILGQGPKLLIQFQNNGVVDDSQLPKDRFSAERLKGVDSTLKIQPAKLEDSAVYLCASRLGGADTQYFGPGTRLTVL.

The CDR3 region has the DNA TGTGCCAGTAGTATAGGGCCGGGGGGGACCGGGGAGCTGTTTTTT. Protein sequence: CASSIGPGGTGELFF. This sequence joins TRBV19 and TRBJ2-2; 8 nucleotides align to TRBD2. The CDR3 has 15 amino acids. Germline-derived CDR1 and CDR2 are LNHDA and SQIVND (reference sequence). Trimming removed 1 base from V and 5 bases from J; junction bases left unmatched: 3. The variable domain in full, with the rest retrieved from reference TRBV19 and TRBJ2-2, is DGGITQSPKYLFRKEGQNVTLSCEQNLNHDAMYWYRQDPGQGLRLIYYSQIVNDFQKGDIAEGYSVSREKKESFPLTVTSAQKNPTAFYLCASSIGPGGTGELFFGEGSRLTVL.